This record concerns one TCR beta chain sequence. What it binds is not known. These data belong to a study of cytomegalovirus exposure and HLA in healthy donors. About the research overall: Early release data held 85 million or so unique TCRs from HLA-typed donors. Overall study results and limits: In a later analysis, V- and J-gene trimming of beta chains associated with a DCLRE1C missense variant, replicated independently. Reported performance of the classifier showed diagnosis of cytomegalovirus status with high specificity and sensitivity.

The PCR ran on 60 Vbeta and 13 Jbeta primers. Method: immunoSEQ multiplex PCR; TCRdb's copy keeps in-frame clones and lacks some. The repertoire includes tens of thousands of clones, about 70% of them detected once, and 6% to 9.5% sits in the top ten. Material: PBMCs. This receptor was obtained from a middle-aged man in good health and CMV-seropositive.

CDR3 region: CASSPRSNPNTGELFF. The CDR3 coding sequence is TGCGCCAGCAGCCCCCGGAGTAACCCAAACACCGGGGAGCTGTTTTTT. The chain carries TRBV5-1 and TRBJ2-2; D not resolved. The V end lost 4 bases, the J end lost 2 bases, and 15 bases lay between the germline ends. The CDR3 totals 16 residues. Germline CDR1 reads SGHRS; CDR2 reads YFSETQ.